This T cell receptor beta chain was recovered during a study of graft-versus-host responses after intestinal transplantation. Between the trimmed V and J ends, which lost 7 bases and 2 bases, there was a span of 18 bases. This CDR3 spans 15 amino acids. Germline CDR1 and CDR2: MNHNS and SASEGT. The data were produced by immunoSEQ multiplex PCR, yet TCRdb's version contains in-frame clones alone and is incomplete. Of under 100,000 clones listed, roughly 85% are singletons. About this clone: Its antigen is not identified.

The sequenced sample was unstimulated CD4+ T cells sorted from spleen or lymph node cells, obtained before intestinal transplant. The sequence was collected from a human donor who received an intestinal transplant. The chain links TRBV6-1 to TRBJ2-7; tentative D call: TRBD1 (8 bases). The CDR3 coding sequence is TGTGCCAGCACTCCCGGACAGGGAGGGGCCTACGAGCAGTACTTC. The encoded protein is CASTPGQGGAYEQYF.